This T cell receptor beta chain was sequenced for a study of metastatic and nonmetastatic thyroid tumors. Study context: Across peripheral blood and tumor or nodule tissue samples taken from malignant and benign thyroid patients, the repertoires were compared with one another.

Every patient underwent thyroid surgery untreated. With regard to this clone: Antigen: not known.

In the original workflow: In papillary thyroid cancer, a distant-metastasis classifier was built using CDR3 differences across clinicopathological groups. MiXCR re-clonotyped the PCR reads for TCRdb. The V and J calls and clone size are TCRdb's, not the authors'. This sample yields some 14,000 clones, of which about a quarter are seen a single time; approximately 8% belongs to the top ten. Notes on the study in general: Reported TCR beta diversity, measured in blood and tumor, was significantly higher for malignant thyroid tumors than for benign nodules.

The CDR3 covers 13 residues. V was clipped by 5 bases and J by 7 bases, with 15 bases between them. Germline CDR1 is DFQATT and CDR2 is SNEGSKA (reference sequence). V is TRBV20-1 and J is TRBJ1-5; D is ambiguous. Source material: blood. The sequence was obtained from a female donor with papillary thyroid cancer or a benign thyroid nodule (not recorded which). Some clones in this sample may be carry-over from other donors' samples. The DNA of the CDR3 is TGCAGTGCTCTCGACCCCACGGGCCAGCCCCAGCATTTT. This encodes CSALDPTGQPQHF.